Presented here are 24 T cell receptor beta chains from one specimen sequenced in a study of T cells in Graves' hyperthyroidism and ophthalmopathy. Using RNA transcripts as the source, TCR beta CDR3 regions were amplified. The primer set for the first-round RT-PCR of the TCR CDR3 was HTBI. TCRdb re-called the multiplex PCR reads through MiXCR, storing one row per CDR3 protein. Of a few hundred thousand distinct CDR3 sequences listed, around 16% are singletons. Input material: blood. These receptors came from a woman aged 25 to 39 with Graves' ophthalmopathy.

The chain is built from TRBV20-1 and TRBJ2-7; 7 bases agree with TRBD1. V trimming: 6 bases; J trimming: 1 base; junction bases outside the gene matches: 6. CDR1 is DFQATT, CDR2 SNEGSKA, per germline (reference sequence). The CDR3 is 13 residues long. In DNA form, the CDR3 reads TGCAGTGCCCTGGACAGGACTTCCTACGAGCAGTACTTC. Amino acid sequence: CSALDRTSYEQYF.

This chain links TRBV29-1 with TRBJ1-1, with D possibly TRBD1 on 5 matching bases. Looked up from germline, CDR1 is SQVTM and CDR2 is ANQGSEA. The germline V and J ends were trimmed by 7 bases and 4 bases, with 19 bases remaining between them. There are 14 residues in the CDR3. The DNA of the CDR3 is TGCAGCGCCCGACTCCAGGGACCGGGCACTGAAGCTTTCTTT. Translated: CSARLQGPGTEAFF.

This clonotype was seen ten or more times. V is TRBV28 and J is TRBJ2-1; the match to TRBD2 covers 12 bases. The CDR3 sequence is 15 residues long. The V segment lost 9 bases and the J segment 8 bases; nucleotides outside the gene matches: 11. CDR1 is MDHEN, CDR2 SYDVKM, per germline. CDR3 residues: CASFQTSGSGDEQFF. In nucleotides, the CDR3 is TGTGCCAGTTTTCAGACTAGCGGGAGTGGCGATGAGCAGTTCTTC.

DNA of the CDR3: TGCAGTGCTAGGCTCGGGGTAGCGGGAAACACCATATATTTT. As protein: CSARLGVAGNTIYF. V and J are TRBV20-1 and TRBJ1-3, with D unresolved. Germline CDR1 is DFQATT and CDR2 is SNEGSKA (reference sequence). The CDR3 has 14 amino acids. With 3 bases removed from V and 4 bases from J, the gap between germline ends came to 13 bases.

This clonotype was seen only a few times. The genes are TRBV5-1 and TRBJ1-5; a possible D gene is TRBD1 (5 bases). The CDR3 is 15 residues long. The germline CDR1 and CDR2 sequences are SGHRS and YFSETQ. V shed 3 bases and J shed 3 bases, with 13 bases lying between them. The CDR3 reads CASSWSGGVNQPQHF. CDR3 DNA sequence: TGCGCCAGCAGCTGGTCCGGGGGAGTCAATCAGCCCCAGCATTTT.

This clonotype showed up many times. The rearrangement uses TRBV12-3 or TRBV12-4 and TRBJ2-1, with 13 bases fitting TRBD2. CDR3 size: 15 residues. Trimming at V came to 7 bases and at J to 9 bases, leaving 9 bases not matched to a gene. The CDR3 protein is CASNLDGLAGVEQFF. The CDR3 region has the DNA TGTGCCAGCAACCTTGACGGACTAGCGGGAGTTGAGCAGTTCTTC.

This clonotype has a count of ten or more. As DNA, the CDR3 is TGTGCCAGCAGTTTAAATCGAGGAGACAATGAGCAGTTCTTC. Protein product: CASSLNRGDNEQFF. The chain employs TRBV12-3 or TRBV12-4 and TRBJ2-1; unclear D gene. V gave up 2 bases and J gave up 5 bases, with 10 bases separating them. The CDR3 length is 14 residues.

A few counts support this clonotype. The chain combines TRBV4-2 with TRBJ2-3; D call uncertain. Germline V gene sequence: CDR1 LGHNA, CDR2 YNFKEQ. The germline V and J ends were trimmed by 2 bases and 6 bases, with 9 bases remaining between them. The length of the CDR3 is 13 residues. CDR3 nucleotide sequence: TGTGCCAGCAGCCAACAACTCTGGGATACGCAGTATTTT. Encoded protein: CASSQQLWDTQYF.

DNA of the CDR3: TGTGCCAGCAGTTTAGGAGGGTTGAACGAGCAGTACTTC. Encoded protein: CASSLGGLNEQYF. The chain employs TRBV12-3 or TRBV12-4 and TRBJ2-7; D might be TRBD2 (5 bases). The CDR3 is 13 amino acids. V was clipped by 1 base and J by 5 bases, with 9 bases between them.

This clonotype was detected many times. The chain joins TRBV7-2 to TRBJ2-7, with D uncertain. Per germline, CDR1 SGHTA and CDR2 FQGNSA. This CDR3 is 14 amino acids long. The V and J ends lost 4 bases and 2 bases respectively, with 12 bases between them. CDR3 protein: CASSYRVAAYEQYF. Here the CDR3 DNA reads TGTGCCAGCAGCTACCGTGTTGCCGCCTACGAGCAGTACTTC.

Many counts were recorded for this clonotype. The gene calls are TRBV6-2 or TRBV6-3 and TRBJ2-3; no definite D call. Germline V gives CDR1 MNHEY, CDR2 SVGEGT. The V end was cut by 2 bases, the J end by 4 bases, with 7 bases between. This CDR3 contains 13 residues. This CDR3 is CASSYDQADTQYF. CDR3 sequence (DNA): TGTGCCAGCAGTTACGATCAAGCAGATACGCAGTATTTT.

This clonotype has more than one count but fewer than ten. The chain employs TRBV6-2 or TRBV6-3 and TRBJ2-6; D gene ambiguous. Germline CDR1 is MNHEY and CDR2 is SVGEGT. V was clipped by 6 bases and J by 0 bases, with 9 bases between them. The CDR3 has 15 residues. The CDR3 region has the DNA TGTGCCAGCAGACCTCGAGTCTCTGGGGCCAACGTCCTGACTTTC. This sequence encodes CASRPRVSGANVLTF.

This clonotype was observed many times. The V and J genes are TRBV6-1 and TRBJ1-2; maybe TRBD1 (5 bases). CDR3 length equals 14 residues. Trimming left V 3 bases short and J 5 bases short, with 13 bases between. The V gene's germline CDR1 is MNHNS and CDR2 SASEGT. The DNA for the CDR3 is TGTGCCAGCAGTGACGGAGGGGATCGGTATGGCTACACCTTC. Translation gives CASSDGGDRYGYTF.

In its sample, this clonotype was seen many times. V and J are TRBV11-1 and TRBJ1-6; maybe TRBD1 (6 bases). The V and J ends lost 5 bases and 7 bases respectively, with 12 bases between them. Germline CDR1 is SGHAT and CDR2 is FQDESV (reference sequence). This CDR3 has 14 amino acids. CDR3 coding DNA: TGTGCCAGCAGCCGGAGGGGGGACAATTCACCCCTCCACTTT. Translating it yields CASSRRGDNSPLHF.

As regards this clonotype: Being one base from a much bigger clone, this may be a read error. The chain recombines TRBV5-1 with TRBJ2-1; 8 nucleotides line up with TRBD2. CDR3 length equals 15 residues. In germline, CDR1 is SGHRS, CDR2 YFSETQ. The CDR3 loop is CASSAEGAGANGQFF. Written as DNA, the CDR3 is TGCGCCAGCAGCGCCGAAGGAGCGGGAGCCAATGGGCAGTTCTTC.

The chain links TRBV20-1 to TRBJ2-7; weak D call: TRBD2 (6 bases). The CDR3 is 18 residues long. The V gene's germline CDR1 is DFQATT and CDR2 SNEGSKA (reference sequence). V was cut by 3 bases and J by 4 bases, with 28 bases left in between. This chain's CDR3 is CSARTRVRDSGHLYEQYF. The CDR3 nucleotides read TGCAGTGCTAGGACCCGCGTGCGTGATAGCGGTCACCTTTACGAGCAGTACTTC.

The chain employs TRBV6-1 and TRBJ2-7; D remains ambiguous. In germline, CDR1 is MNHNS, CDR2 SASEGT. There are 13 residues in the CDR3. V gave up 3 bases and J gave up 5 bases, with 11 bases separating them. DNA of the CDR3: TGTGCCAGCAGTGAGATCGCTAGGGACGAGCAGTACTTC. Translated: CASSEIARDEQYF.

This clonotype was seen ten or more times. The V gene is TRBV12-3 or TRBV12-4, the J gene TRBJ2-3; the D gene is possibly TRBD2 (6 bases). The CDR3 covers 15 residues. V was clipped by 6 bases and J by 5 bases, with 18 bases between them. In DNA form, the CDR3 reads TGTGCCAGCAGCCCCGGGGGAAGGGCGGGAGATACGCAGTATTTT. It yields the protein CASSPGGRAGDTQYF.

Ten or more counts support this clonotype. This rearrangement joins TRBV18 to TRBJ1-1; a possible D gene is TRBD1 (5 bases). Per the germline V gene, CDR1 is KGHSH and CDR2 is LQKENI. The CDR3 contains 13 residues. The V end lost 4 bases, the J end lost 1 base, and 7 bases lay between the germline ends. CDR3 loop: CASSQGQNTEAFF. The CDR3, as DNA: TGTGCCAGCTCACAAGGACAGAACACTGAAGCTTTCTTT.

This clonotype occurred once. The chain employs TRBV4-1 and TRBJ2-1; D is possibly TRBD1 (5 bases). The CDR3 loop spans 12 amino acids. Germline assignment: CDR1 MGHRA and CDR2 YSYEKL. Deletions cut 1 base from V and 9 bases from J, with 7 bases between. CDR3 sequence: CASSQGGGEQFF. CDR3 nucleotides: TGCGCCAGCAGCCAAGGGGGCGGTGAGCAGTTCTTC.

The genes are TRBV6-2 or TRBV6-3 and TRBJ2-4; D possibly matches TRBD1 or TRBD2 (5 bases each). This CDR3 region has 17 residues. V was pared by 2 bases and J by 9 bases, with 23 bases between. Germline V gene lookup returns CDR1 MNHEY and CDR2 SVGEGT. CDR3 bases: TGTGCCAGCAGTTACCCTAAGGGTCGGGGCCCCCTGGCCATTCAGTACTTC. Protein: CASSYPKGRGPLAIQYF.

This clonotype was detected ten times or more. V gene TRBV3-1 combines with J gene TRBJ2-7; 8 positions match TRBD1. CDR3 size: 15 residues. V dropped 4 bases and J dropped 4; count of bases not matched to a gene: 9. In germline, CDR1 is LGHDT, CDR2 YNNKEL (reference sequence). CDR3 sequence reads: CASSPSETGGYEQYF. For the CDR3, the DNA is TGTGCCAGCAGCCCATCGGAAACAGGGGGTTACGAGCAGTACTTC.

The genes are TRBV4-3 and TRBJ2-1; 8 bases agree with TRBD1. After removal of 1 base from V and 0 bases from J, the junction contained 8 bases not matched to a gene. Germline V gene sequence: CDR1 LGHNA, CDR2 YSLEER. This CDR3 is 18 amino acids long. CDR3 DNA: TGCGCCAGCAGCCAAGGGACAGGGAAACCGAGCTCCTACAATGAGCAGTTCTTC. Translating it yields CASSQGTGKPSSYNEQFF.

This clonotype was seen a few times. CDR3 region: CSASEGTTGTEAFF. The CDR3 DNA follows: TGCAGTGCTAGCGAGGGGACAACAGGCACTGAAGCTTTCTTT. V and J are TRBV20-1 and TRBJ1-1, with D maybe TRBD1 (6 bases). This CDR3 has 14 amino acids. Germline V gene data show CDR1 as DFQATT and CDR2 as SNEGSKA (reference sequence). V dropped 3 bases and J dropped 4 bases, with 15 bases sitting between them.